The next 5 T cell receptor beta chains were all read from a single sample in a study of T cells in Graves' hyperthyroidism and ophthalmopathy. From RNA transcripts, TCR beta CDR3 regions were amplified. With the HTBI primer set, the TCR CDR3 went through a first round of RT-PCR. TCRdb processed the multiplex PCR reads anew with MiXCR; each CDR3 protein has one entry. The sample lists approximately 640,000 distinct CDR3 sequences; 15% to 20% were seen once. The material sequenced was blood. The origin of the receptors is a man aged 45-65 years with Graves' hyperthyroidism.

The table lists this clonotype with many counts. The rearrangement joins TRBV11-2 to TRBJ2-7; D is undetermined. This CDR3 comprises 12 residues. Germline V gives CDR1 SGHAT, CDR2 FQNNGV. Trimming left V 6 bases short and J 0 bases short, with 6 bases between. The CDR3 here is CASSSLSYEQYF. CDR3 bases: TGTGCCAGCAGTTCCCTCTCCTACGAGCAGTACTTC.

This clonotype has a handful of counts. The chain combines TRBV10-1 with TRBJ2-1; TRBD2 matches 8 bases. There are 18 residues in the CDR3. Losses at the gene ends were 2 bases for V and 4 bases for J; bases not matched to a gene: 13. Germline CDR1 and CDR2: WNHNN and SYGVQD (reference sequence). CDR3 DNA sequence: TGCGCCAGCAGTGAGGCCCCCGGTTCAGCGGGAGCGTACAATGAGCAGTTCTTC. Protein product: CASSEAPGSAGAYNEQFF.

The rearrangement joins TRBV5-5 to TRBJ2-3, with D perhaps matching TRBD2 (5 bases). The CDR3 has 16 residues. V was clipped by 3 bases and J by 2 bases, with 16 bases between them. CDR1 is SGHKS, CDR2 YYEKEE, per germline (reference sequence). CDR3 sequence (DNA): TGTGCCAGCAGCTCCGACCCCTTACTAGTCACAGATACGCAGTATTTT. It specifies CASSSDPLLVTDTQYF.

This clonotype has a count of ten or more. The V gene is TRBV25-1, the J gene TRBJ1-2; D might be TRBD1 (5 bases). V lost 1 base, J lost 8 bases, and 11 bases lay in between. CDR1 MGHDK and CDR2 SYGVNS come from the germline V gene. The CDR3 length is 13 residues. The CDR3: CASSEFRGYGYTF. DNA for the CDR3: TGTGCCAGCAGTGAATTCCGGGGGTACGGCTACACCTTC.

This clonotype was recorded at least ten times. The J gene is TRBJ1-1, the V gene TRBV28, with D uncertain. The length of the CDR3 is 11 residues. Germline CDR1 is MDHEN and CDR2 is SYDVKM. V was clipped by 3 bases and J by 8 bases, with 7 bases between them. This CDR3 reads CASSFLREAFF. DNA of the CDR3: TGTGCCAGCAGTTTTCTCCGGGAAGCTTTCTTT.